This TCR beta chain was sequenced during a study of blood T cell repertoires in COVID-19 (dated by TCRdb to 2019 to 2021). In the study overall: Samples covering the acute and convalescent phases of COVID-19 were provided by collaborators in the United States, Italy and Spain. The material from the prospective study consisted of cDNA or gDNA derived from T cells, B-cell-depleted T cells, or PBMCs. Deeply sampled blood TCRbeta repertoires from subjects exposed to, actively infected with, or recovered from COVID-19 were included in the dataset. The repertoires were released in a freely available public database intended as a resource for research on the immune response to SARS-CoV-2. Samples were obtained from the ongoing ImmuneRACE study (first 160 participants) and from 950 to 1,500 subjects provided by 6 global collaborators. Sample metadata almost always included a de-identified subject ID, COVID-19 status, age in years and sex. HLA class I and class II types, where available, came from metadata supplied by the sample provider rather than from assay-based typing.

After removal of 3 bases from V and 3 bases from J, the junction retains 8 bases not matched to a gene. Looking up the germline V gene yields CDR1 SGHRS and CDR2 YFSETQ. The CDR3 has 16 amino acids, counting the end cysteine and phenylalanine. Of the read, only the CDR3 DNA is kept; its 48 bases are in frame from base 1. Whole blood was collected in K2EDTA tubes by collaborating institutions according to the institutions' own protocols. Collaborator samples were shipped for TCRbeta analysis as frozen whole blood, isolated PBMCs, or DNA extracted from either sample type. The immunoSEQ Assay, a bias-controlled multiplex PCR, was used to amplify TCRbeta CDR3 regions from genomic DNA. The authors processed their data as follows. The number of nucleated cells in each sample was estimated from the amplification of reference gene primers within the assay. To quantify the absolute abundance of each unique TCRbeta CDR3 rearrangement, sequence reads were collapsed and filtered. For each sample, productive Simpson clonality was calculated by taking the square root of Simpson's diversity index across productive rearrangements. In its TCRdb copy, this immuneACCESS table keeps in-frame sequences only and misses some clones. Where compared with another copy, unresolved V genes explain less than half of these, and the others have no known cause. V and J calls and clone size follow that table, whereas D and trimming were derived from the DNA. The sample table holds 200,000 to 300,000 clones, of which around four fifths were seen once. The ten largest make up around 6.5% of the sample.

Results and caveats for the whole study, not just this receptor: How much clinical and demographic metadata was included differed by source and by participant, and the metadata was provided uncurated.

As to this clone: Its specific antigen is unknown. No base-level quality is on record; no much larger clone is a single base apart.

The receptor chain draws on TRBV5-1 and TRBJ1-4; the junction holds 7 bases that match TRBD1. The sample was peripheral blood. The TCR originated in a woman aged 55-70 years with active or convalescent COVID-19. The nucleotides are TGCGCCAGCAGCTCGACAGGGTCGGGAGCTAATGAAAAACTGTTTTTT. Its protein is CASSSTGSGANEKLFF.